This T cell receptor (beta chain) was captured by sequencing in a study of quantifying T cell responses using KT2 cells (dated by TCRdb to about 2017). Regarding the research as a whole: RNA was DNase-treated and reverse transcribed with TCR alpha and beta constant-region primers, mostly using SuperScript III. The efficiency of the T4 ligation step under optimum conditions was estimated to be greater than 9.5%. To prevent over-amplification, PCR2 was performed as a SYBR Green qPCR and halted at a predetermined fluorescence threshold. What the work shows at the level of the full study, not this receptor alone: Detection of KT2 sequences showed saturation at very high KT2 spike-in numbers. KT2 sequences were detected down to the lowest spike-in tested, which was about one KT2 cell per 100,000 PBMC. A linear scaling of KT2 alpha and beta sequence counts with input KT2 cell number was observed over several orders of magnitude. No side-by-side comparison between this pipeline and other TCR sequencing techniques was included in the study.

Library creation used UMI-ligation and nested PCR. A single-stranded oligonucleotide bearing the Illumina SP2 sequence and a UMI was ligated to the 3' end of the cDNA with T4 RNA ligase 1. PCR1 consisted of 4 to 5 cycles (98 degrees C 15 s, 69 degrees C 30 s, 72 degrees C 40 s), and for the beta primer an equimolar mix of RC1.1 and RC1.2 was used to cover TRBC1 and TRBC2. Starting at PCR2, TCR alpha and beta chains were handled separately, and sample indices and Illumina adaptors were added. The UMI comprised 12 random nucleotides, as two hexamers separated by a spacer, placed after an 8-base spacer. Libraries were sequenced on an Illumina MiSeq with v2 2x251 paired-end chemistry, typically roughly twelve samples per run. To increase diversity, roughly 4.5-7.5% PhiX DNA was added to each sequencing library. The authors' analysis ran thus. bcl2fastq converted raw reads to FASTQ, and Demultiplexor demultiplexed the reads by dual indices. V and J genes were assigned by Decombinator through tag matching that permitted a single base-pair mismatch. UMIs were used by Collapsinator to correct both sequencing errors and frequency errors caused by PCR heterogeneity. CDR3Translator turned Decombinator identifiers into nucleotide sequence, translated that sequence into amino acids, and pulled out the CDR3 based on C- and N-terminal motifs. A cluster of KT2 sequences sharing one unique molecular identifier was counted as one distinct KT2 TCR. The raw public reads went through TCRdb reprocessing: fastp at Q25, MiXCR clone calling, in-frame beta chains kept. Rows are combined by CDR3 protein, so each entry shows the most common genes and DNA. These V and J calls originate from TCRdb's pipeline instead of the authors' own analysis. The sample data list over 35,000 distinct CDR3 sequences, and about 17% of these were observed just once. The leading ten clones occupy 40% to 55% of the sample.

Known numbers of KT2, a T cell clone whose TCR had been sequenced previously, were spiked into unfractionated PBMC to test the sensitivity and accuracy of the pipeline. KT2 cells were mixed with a fixed number of PBMC to create a range of KT2-to-PBMC ratios. Spanning cysteine to phenylalanine, the CDR3 consists of 12 amino acids. Just the 36-base CDR3 DNA is kept, in frame starting at base 1. V is shortened by 5 bases, J by 4 bases, and the region joining them spans 8 bases. CDR1 and CDR2, looked up from the germline V gene, are MNHEY and SVGAGI. On this clonotype: Its antigen is currently not known. No much larger clone is present one base from it, and per-base qualities are unavailable.

The V and J segments used are TRBV6-5 and TRBJ1-2; no D gene can be assigned with confidence. This TCR came from a human donor. The source material was PBMCs spiked with cells of the T cell clone KT2. The CDR3 protein: CASSLFGYGYTF. Read as DNA, the sequence is TGTGCCAGCAGTCTTTTTGGCTATGGCTACACCTTC.